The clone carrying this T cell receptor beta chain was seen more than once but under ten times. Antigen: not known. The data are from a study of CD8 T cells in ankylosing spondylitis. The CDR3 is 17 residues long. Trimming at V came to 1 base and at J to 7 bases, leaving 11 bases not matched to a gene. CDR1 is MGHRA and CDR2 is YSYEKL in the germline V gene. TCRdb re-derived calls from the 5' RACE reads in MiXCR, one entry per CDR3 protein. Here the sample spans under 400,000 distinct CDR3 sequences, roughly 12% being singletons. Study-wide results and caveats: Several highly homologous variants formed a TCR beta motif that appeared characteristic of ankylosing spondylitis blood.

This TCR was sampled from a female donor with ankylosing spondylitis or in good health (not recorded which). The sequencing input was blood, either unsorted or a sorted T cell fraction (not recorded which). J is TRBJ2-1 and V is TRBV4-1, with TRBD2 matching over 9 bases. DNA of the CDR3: TGCGCCAGCAGCCAAGGTGGGGCTAGCGGGACCCGTAATGAGCAGTTCTTC. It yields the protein CASSQGGASGTRNEQFF.